This T cell receptor beta chain originates from a study of blood T cell repertoires in COVID-19. Across the whole study: The samples span acute and convalescent COVID-19 from the United States, Italy and Spain. T cells, B-cell-depleted T cells, or PBMCs supplied cDNA or gDNA.

Original data processing: Estimates of nucleated cell counts were drawn from the amplification of reference gene primers. Libraries were prepared by immunoSEQ multiplex PCR; TCRdb keeps only in-frame clonotypes and omits some of them. The DNA gave D and trimming, while V, J and clone size come from that table. The table lists roughly 250,000 clones, roughly 90% of them singletons. This CDR3 comprises 17 residues. J was trimmed by 1 base and V by 3 bases; bases with no gene match: 11. Germline V gives CDR1 KGHSY, CDR2 FQNENV. Sequencing used peripheral blood. The origin of this receptor is a woman aged 30 to 39 with acute or convalescent COVID-19. The chain employs TRBV16 and TRBJ1-1; 7 positions agree with TRBD1. Written as DNA, the CDR3 is TGTGCCAGCAGCCACACGAAGGGGGCGCGGGGGAACACTGAAGCTTTCTTT. It encodes CASSHTKGARGNTEAFF.